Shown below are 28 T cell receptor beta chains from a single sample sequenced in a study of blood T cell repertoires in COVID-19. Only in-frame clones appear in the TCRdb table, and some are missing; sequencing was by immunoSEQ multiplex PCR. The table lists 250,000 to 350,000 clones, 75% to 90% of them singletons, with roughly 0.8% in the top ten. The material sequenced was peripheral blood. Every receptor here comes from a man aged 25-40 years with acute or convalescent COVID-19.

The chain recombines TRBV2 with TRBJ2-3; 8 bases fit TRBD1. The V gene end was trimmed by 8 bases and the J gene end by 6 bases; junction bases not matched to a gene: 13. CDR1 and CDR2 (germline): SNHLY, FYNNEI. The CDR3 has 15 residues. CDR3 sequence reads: CASRNRDRSWDTQYF. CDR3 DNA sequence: TGTGCCAGCCGCAACCGGGACAGGTCATGGGATACGCAGTATTTT.

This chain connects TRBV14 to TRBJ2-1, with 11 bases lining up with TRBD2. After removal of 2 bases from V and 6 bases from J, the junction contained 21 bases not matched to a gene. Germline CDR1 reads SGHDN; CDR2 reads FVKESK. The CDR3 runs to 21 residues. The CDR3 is CASSQHSGRGPSHGVINEQFF. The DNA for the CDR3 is TGTGCCAGCAGCCAACATAGCGGGAGGGGTCCCTCACATGGGGTAATCAATGAGCAGTTCTTC.

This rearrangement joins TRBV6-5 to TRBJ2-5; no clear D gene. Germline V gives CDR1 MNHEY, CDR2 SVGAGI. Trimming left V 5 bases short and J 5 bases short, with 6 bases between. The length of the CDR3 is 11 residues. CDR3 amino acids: CASSHKETQYF. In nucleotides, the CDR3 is TGTGCCAGCAGTCACAAGGAGACCCAGTACTTC.

The CDR3 protein is CAWTGTGELFF. CDR3 bases: TGTGCCTGGACAGGTACCGGGGAGCTGTTTTTT. The chain links TRBV30 to TRBJ2-2; D gene uncertain. Germline lookup yields CDR1 GTSNPN and CDR2 SVGIG (reference sequence). V lost 4 bases, J lost 5 bases, and 5 bases lay in between. The CDR3 totals 11 residues.

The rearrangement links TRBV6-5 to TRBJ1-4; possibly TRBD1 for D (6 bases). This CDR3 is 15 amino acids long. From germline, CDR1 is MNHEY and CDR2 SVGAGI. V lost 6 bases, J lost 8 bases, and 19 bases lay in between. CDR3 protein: CASSYRGGDGEKLFF. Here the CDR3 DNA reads TGTGCCAGCAGCTATAGGGGGGGGGATGGAGAAAAACTGTTTTTT.

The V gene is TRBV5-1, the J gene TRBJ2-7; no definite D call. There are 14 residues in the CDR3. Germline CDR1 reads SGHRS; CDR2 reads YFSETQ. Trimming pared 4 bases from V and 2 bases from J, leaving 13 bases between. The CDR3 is CASSGGTVAYEQYF. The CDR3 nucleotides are TGCGCCAGCAGCGGCGGTACCGTTGCCTACGAGCAGTACTTC.

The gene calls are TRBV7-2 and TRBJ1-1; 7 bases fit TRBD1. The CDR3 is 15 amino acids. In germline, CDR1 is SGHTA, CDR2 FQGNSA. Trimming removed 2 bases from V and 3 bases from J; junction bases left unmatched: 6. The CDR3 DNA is TGTGCCAGCAGCTTACAGACAGGGCTTTACACTGAAGCTTTCTTT. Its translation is CASSLQTGLYTEAFF.

This CDR3 reads CASRGTGVTGELFF. CDR3 in DNA: TGTGCCAGTCGCGGGACAGGGGTCACCGGGGAGCTGTTTTTT. This chain joins TRBV19 and TRBJ2-2, with 10 bases fitting TRBD1. Germline V gene sequence: CDR1 LNHDA, CDR2 SQIVND (reference sequence). With 8 bases clipped from V and 4 bases from J, the junction kept 4 bases outside the gene matches. This CDR3 has 14 amino acids.

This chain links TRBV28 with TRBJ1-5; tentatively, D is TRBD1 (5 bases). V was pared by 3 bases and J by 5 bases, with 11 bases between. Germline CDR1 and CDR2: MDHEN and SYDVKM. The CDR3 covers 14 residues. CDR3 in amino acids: CASSLPGTYQPQHF. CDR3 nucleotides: TGTGCCAGCAGTTTGCCCGGGACTTATCAGCCCCAGCATTTT.

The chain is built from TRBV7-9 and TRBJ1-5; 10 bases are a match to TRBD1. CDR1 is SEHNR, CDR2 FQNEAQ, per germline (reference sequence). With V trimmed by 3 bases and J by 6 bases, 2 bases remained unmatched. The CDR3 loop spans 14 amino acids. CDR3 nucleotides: TGTGCCAGCAGCTTCGGGACAGGGGTTCAGCCCCAGCATTTT. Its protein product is CASSFGTGVQPQHF.

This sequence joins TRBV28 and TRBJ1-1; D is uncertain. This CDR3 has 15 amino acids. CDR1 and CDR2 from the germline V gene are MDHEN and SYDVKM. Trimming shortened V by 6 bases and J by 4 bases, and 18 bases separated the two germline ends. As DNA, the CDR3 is TGTGCCAGCAGCCCCCCCCGGGGAGTGGTCACTGAAGCTTTCTTT. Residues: CASSPPRGVVTEAFF.

The CDR3, as DNA: TGCGCCAGCAGCTCAAAACTAGCGGGAGGTGAGACCCAGTACTTC. Translating gives CASSSKLAGGETQYF. This chain links TRBV5-1 with TRBJ2-5, with 12 positions matching TRBD2. Germline loops: CDR1 SGHRS, CDR2 YFSETQ. The CDR3 spans 15 residues. V lost 3 bases and J lost 5; bases outside the gene matches: 5.

As DNA, the CDR3 is TGTGCTTTGGCAGTACAGTCGGTTAATGGCTACACCTTC. Translating gives CALAVQSVNGYTF. V and J are TRBV30 and TRBJ1-2; D gene uncertain. From germline, CDR1 is GTSNPN and CDR2 SVGIG (reference sequence). The CDR3 runs 13 residues.

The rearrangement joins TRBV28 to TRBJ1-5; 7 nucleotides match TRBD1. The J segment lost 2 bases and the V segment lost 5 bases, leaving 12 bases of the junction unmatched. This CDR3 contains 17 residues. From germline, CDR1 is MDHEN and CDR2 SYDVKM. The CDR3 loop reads CASSARGIRMGNQPQHF. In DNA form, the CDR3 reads TGTGCCAGCAGTGCCAGGGGGATTCGGATGGGCAATCAGCCCCAGCATTTT.

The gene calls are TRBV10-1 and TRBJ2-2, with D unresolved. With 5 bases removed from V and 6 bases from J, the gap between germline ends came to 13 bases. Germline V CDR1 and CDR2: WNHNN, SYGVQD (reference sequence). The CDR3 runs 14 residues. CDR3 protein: CASSRTQTSGELFF. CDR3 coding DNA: TGCGCCAGCAGTCGCACCCAGACATCCGGGGAGCTGTTTTTT.

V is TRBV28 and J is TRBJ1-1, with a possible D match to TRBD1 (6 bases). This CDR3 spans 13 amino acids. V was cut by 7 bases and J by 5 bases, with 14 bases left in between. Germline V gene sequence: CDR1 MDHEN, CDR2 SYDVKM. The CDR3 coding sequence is TGTGCCAGCATCAAAACTAGGGGGACTGAAGCTTTCTTT. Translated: CASIKTRGTEAFF.

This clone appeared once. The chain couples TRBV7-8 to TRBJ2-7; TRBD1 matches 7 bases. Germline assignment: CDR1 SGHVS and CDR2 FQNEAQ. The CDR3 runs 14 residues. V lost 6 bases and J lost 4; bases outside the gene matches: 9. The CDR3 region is CASSLPGGFYEQYF. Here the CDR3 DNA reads TGTGCCAGCAGTCTCCCAGGGGGTTTTTACGAGCAGTACTTC. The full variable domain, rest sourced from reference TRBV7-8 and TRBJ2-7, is GAGVSQSPRYKVAKRGQDVALRCDPISGHVSLFWYQQALGQGPEFLTYFQNEAQLDKSGLPSDRFFAERPEGSVSTLKIQRTQQEDSAVYLCASSLPGGFYEQYFGPGTRLTVT.

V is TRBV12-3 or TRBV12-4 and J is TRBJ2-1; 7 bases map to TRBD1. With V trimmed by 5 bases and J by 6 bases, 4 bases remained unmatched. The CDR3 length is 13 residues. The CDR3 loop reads CASSRQGGNEQFF. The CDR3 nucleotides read TGTGCCAGCAGTAGACAGGGCGGCAATGAGCAGTTCTTC.

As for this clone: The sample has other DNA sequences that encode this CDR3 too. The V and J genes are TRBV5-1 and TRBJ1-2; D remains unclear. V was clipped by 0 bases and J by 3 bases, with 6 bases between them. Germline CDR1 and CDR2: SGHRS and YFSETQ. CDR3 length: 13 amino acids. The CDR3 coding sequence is TGCGCCAGCAGCTTGGACGGGGACTATGGCTACACCTTC. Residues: CASSLDGDYGYTF.

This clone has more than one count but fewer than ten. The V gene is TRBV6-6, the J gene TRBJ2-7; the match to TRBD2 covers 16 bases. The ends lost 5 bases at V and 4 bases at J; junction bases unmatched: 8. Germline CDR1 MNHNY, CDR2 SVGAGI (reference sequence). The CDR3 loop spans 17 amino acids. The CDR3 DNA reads TGTGCCAGCAGTCCCCCGGGACTAGCGGGGGGGAGGTACGAGCAGTACTTC. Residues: CASSPPGLAGGRYEQYF.

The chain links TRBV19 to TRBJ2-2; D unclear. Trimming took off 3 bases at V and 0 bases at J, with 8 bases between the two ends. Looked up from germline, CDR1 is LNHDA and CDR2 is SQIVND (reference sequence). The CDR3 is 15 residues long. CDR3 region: CASSILRSNTGELFF. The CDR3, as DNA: TGTGCCAGTAGTATTCTGCGTTCGAACACCGGGGAGCTGTTTTTT.

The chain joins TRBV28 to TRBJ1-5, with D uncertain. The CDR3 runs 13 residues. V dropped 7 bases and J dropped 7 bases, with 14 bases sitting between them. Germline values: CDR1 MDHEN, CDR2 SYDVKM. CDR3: CASTSQVYQPQHF. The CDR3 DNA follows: TGTGCCAGCACGAGCCAGGTTTACCAGCCCCAGCATTTT. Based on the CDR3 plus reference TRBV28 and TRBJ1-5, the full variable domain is DVKVTQSSRYLVKRTGEKVFLECVQDMDHENMFWYRQDPGLGLRLIYFSYDVKMKEKGDIPEGYSVSREKKERFSLILESASTNQTSMYLCASTSQVYQPQHFGDGTRLSIL.

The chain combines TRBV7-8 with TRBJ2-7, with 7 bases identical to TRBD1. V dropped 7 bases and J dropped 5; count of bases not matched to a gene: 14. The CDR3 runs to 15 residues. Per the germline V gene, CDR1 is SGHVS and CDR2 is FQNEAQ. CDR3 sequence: CASTPTGAGRNEQYF. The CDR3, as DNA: TGTGCCAGCACTCCTACAGGGGCGGGTCGTAACGAGCAGTACTTC.

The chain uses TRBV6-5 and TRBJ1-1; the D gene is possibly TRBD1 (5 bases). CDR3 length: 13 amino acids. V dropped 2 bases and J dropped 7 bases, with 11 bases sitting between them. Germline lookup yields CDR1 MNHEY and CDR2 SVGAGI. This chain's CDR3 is CASSYGRGSEAFF. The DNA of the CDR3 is TGTGCCAGCAGTTACGGGAGGGGTAGTGAAGCTTTCTTT.

The DNA for the CDR3 is TGTGCCAGCAGCCCGCCGGACTGGACCCGGGGTGAGCAGTTCTTC. It yields the protein CASSPPDWTRGEQFF. The chain joins TRBV7-9 to TRBJ2-1, with D tentatively TRBD2 (5 bases). Trimming left V 5 bases short and J 9 bases short, with 20 bases between. Germline V CDR1 and CDR2: SEHNR, FQNEAQ (reference sequence). This CDR3 has 15 residues.

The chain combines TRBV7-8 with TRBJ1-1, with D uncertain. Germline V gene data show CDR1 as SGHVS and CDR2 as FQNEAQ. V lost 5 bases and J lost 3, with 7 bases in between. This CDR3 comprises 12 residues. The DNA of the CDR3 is TGTGCCAGCAGCCGCGGGGACACTGAAGCTTTCTTT. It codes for CASSRGDTEAFF.

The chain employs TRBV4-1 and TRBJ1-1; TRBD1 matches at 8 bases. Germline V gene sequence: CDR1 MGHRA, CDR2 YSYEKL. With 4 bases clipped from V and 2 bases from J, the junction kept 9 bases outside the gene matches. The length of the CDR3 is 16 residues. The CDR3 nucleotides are TGCGCCAGCAGCCCAGGGACAGGTCGGAAAAACACTGAAGCTTTCTTT. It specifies CASSPGTGRKNTEAFF.

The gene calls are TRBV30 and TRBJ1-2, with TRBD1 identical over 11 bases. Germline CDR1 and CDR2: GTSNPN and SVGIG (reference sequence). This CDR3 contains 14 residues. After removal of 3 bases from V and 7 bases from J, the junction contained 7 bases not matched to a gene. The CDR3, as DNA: TGTGCCTGGAGCCCAGGACAGGGGGCTGGTGGCTACACCTTC. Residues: CAWSPGQGAGGYTF.